This TCR beta chain was obtained from a study of Ad26.COV2.S vaccination and SARS-CoV-2 variants (dated by TCRdb to the early 2020s). About the full investigation: Donors in the vaccine arm were drawn from COV1001, a phase I-IIa trial of Ad26.COV2.S in healthy adults that was multicentre, randomized, double-blind and placebo-controlled. Ad26.COV2.S was administered intramuscularly at a dose of 5x10^10 or 1x10^11 viral particles, either as one shot or as two shots given 56 days apart. TCRbeta repertoire sequencing was used to assess the specificity and breadth of SARS-CoV-2-reactive T cell receptors after Ad26.COV2.S vaccination. The TCR-sequenced set comprised around 30 samples: some 20 Ad26.COV2.S vaccine recipients, 5 placebo recipients and 8 SARS-CoV-2 convalescent individuals. Trial participants were randomized into five groups of five, in which low-dose or high-dose Ad26.COV2.S was given once or twice, or placebo was given on both occasions. Investigators did not know the trial group allocation while performing experiments and assessing outcomes. Overall study results and their limits: The authors noted that total T cell responses may have been underestimated by the TCR breadth and depth analyses. The study lacked the statistical power to compare responses across vaccine doses or regimens. Vaccine and placebo recipients had comparable non-spike TCR breadth, which fits with the vaccine containing only spike. After vaccination, substantial breadth of spike-specific CD8+ and CD4+ T cell responses was reported. Compared with placebo recipients, Ad26.COV2.S recipients showed higher spike-specific TCR breadth (P = 0.0014).

Relative to germline, V is 3 bases shorter and J is 6 bases shorter, with 14 bases between their ends. CDR3 length: 15 amino acids, cysteine to phenylalanine. The entry retains the CDR3 DNA only, 45 bases that are in frame from base 1. According to the germline V gene, CDR1 reads SGHTA and CDR2 reads FQGNSA. In the paper's terms, the treatment or condition label means: around 19 received Ad26.COV2.S at low or high dose, single or two shots; about five received placebo; per-sample allocation not given. For vaccine and placebo recipients, the sequenced repertoires came from samples collected on day 63 after the first injection. In Cohort 1b, about two dozen adults aged 18-55 years were enrolled at a single site in Boston, USA, between 29 July and 7 August 2020. Ad26.COV2.S was a replication-incompetent adenovirus type 26 vector that expressed a prefusion-stabilized SARS-CoV-2 spike protein derived from the original Wuhan strain.

TCRbeta CDR3 regions were sequenced with the immunoSEQ Assay. After extraction, genomic DNA underwent amplification by bias-controlled multiplex PCR, followed by high-throughput sequencing. As for the original processing: To quantify the absolute abundance of every unique TCRbeta CDR3 region, sequences were collapsed and filtered. T cell fraction was estimated by normalizing TCRbeta template counts to usable DNA, which was measured by amplifying reference genes present in all nucleated cells. Repertoire TCRs were annotated as SARS-CoV-2-specific when V gene, CDR3 amino acid sequence and J gene were exactly matched to a known reactive TCR set. The reference SARS-CoV-2 TCR set was obtained from MIRA and was filtered for enrichment in COVID-19-positive ImmuneCODE repertoires, whereby public or cross-reactive TCRs were removed. Drawing on the MIRA antigens, annotated TCRs were analysed further at the level of specific ORF or position within ORF. Depth was the summed frequency of annotated unique rearrangements, while breadth was defined as annotated unique rearrangements over total unique productive rearrangements. Two-sided Wilcoxon rank-sum tests were applied when comparing TCR breadth between groups. Sourced from immuneACCESS, this table was stored by TCRdb with only in-frame sequences that have V and J called. A share of the clones is absent; for the studies checked, an unresolved V gene accounts for under half, and the remainder has no known explanation. The DNA gave D and trimming, while V, J and clone size come from that table. The sample has about 500,000 clones on record, roughly nine tenths of them singletons. The top ten constitute about 1.5% of the sample.

About this clone: Its specific antigen is unknown. Per-base quality was not reported, and no clone a single base away is much larger than it.

Sequenced material: peripheral blood, taken in a trial of Ad26.COV2.S vaccine versus placebo. The sequence links TRBV7-2 to TRBJ2-2, with TRBD1 tentatively as D gene (5 bases match). The origin of this receptor is a person aged 18 to 59 who received the Ad26.COV2.S COVID-19 vaccine or a placebo. This receptor carries the CDR3 CASSFPSQGAGELFF. The nucleotide sequence is given as TGTGCCAGCAGCTTCCCCTCCCAGGGCGCCGGGGAGCTGTTTTTT.